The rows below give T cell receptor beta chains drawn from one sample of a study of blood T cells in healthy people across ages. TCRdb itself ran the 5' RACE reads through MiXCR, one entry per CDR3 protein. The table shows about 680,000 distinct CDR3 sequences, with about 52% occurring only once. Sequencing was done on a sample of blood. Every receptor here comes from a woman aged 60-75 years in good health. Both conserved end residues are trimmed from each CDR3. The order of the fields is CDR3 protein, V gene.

ASSVRGAANEKLF,TRBV9
SVGVKGGYNEQF,TRBV29-1
ASSQELAGVYEQY,TRBV4-1
SARDRTGANVLT,TRBV20-1
ASSHGQGEAKNIQY,TRBV7-8
ASSYLDRAAEAF,TRBV6-5
ASSAAGTSGRGEQY,TRBV28
SVEYGKRTGELF,TRBV29-1
ASSLGGRSGNIQY,TRBV28
ATEGSTGELF,TRBV28
ASSGTGGPNTEAF,TRBV2
ASSLKAPAGGSYNGQF,TRBV7-3
ASISLTGLYGYT,TRBV6-5
SARAPGQRETQY,TRBV20-1
ASSQDSRLALDNEQF,TRBV4-3
ASSMGPSGRNIQY,TRBV19
SVEDPGGTISYNEQF,TRBV29-1
ASSSTRLRANVPT,TRBV7-2
SASPTRGLAGYSYNEQF,TRBV20-1
AWSPLTSGITDTQY,TRBV30
AWEQRDYGYT,TRBV30
SADDTLAKNIQY,TRBV20-1
ASSLGGSPQETQY,TRBV11-3
SAERQLGFEQY,TRBV20-1
ASSLPRIGKNIQY,TRBV7-9
ASRDFGNTEAF,TRBV6-1
SARWGTSGSYEQY,TRBV20-1
ASSPKAGNTEAF,TRBV9
ASSGRGSSYEQF,TRBV6-1
ASSWPAGGDEQY,TRBV7-2
SAIRDGRYEQY,TRBV20-1
SASHRTPHYGYT,TRBV20-1
ATSEWGQNYGYT,TRBV24-1
ASSDGQGPYEQY,TRBV6-1
ASTPFGTGGWISTDTQY,TRBV28
ASSQDSNSGHSYNEQF,TRBV4-3
SVDPASAESTDTQY,TRBV29-1
SATTRNGNEQF,TRBV20-1
ASRPPGQNSPLH,TRBV7-2
ASSYGEAPWYEQY,TRBV6-2/TRBV6-3
ASSSTEANEKLF,TRBV5-1
ASSLIGYTDTQY,TRBV5-1
SARTGRTLYNEQF,TRBV20-1
SVESSGQYTGELF,TRBV29-1